This TCR beta chain was profiled in a study of blood T cell repertoires in COVID-19. On the study more broadly: Both acute and convalescent COVID-19 samples were obtained from the United States, Italy and Spain.

V lost 2 bases and J lost 6; bases outside the gene matches: 12. The CDR3 loop spans 16 amino acids. The germline CDR1 and CDR2 sequences are SGHRS and YFSETQ. The recovered donors of Cohort 3 showed two negative PCRs, clearance, or symptom resolution. In the original workflow: The authors estimated nucleated cell counts from reference gene primer amplification. The protocol was immunoSEQ multiplex PCR, while the TCRdb copy is restricted to in-frame clones and leaves out a portion. Clone size and V and J calls were adopted from that table, with D and trimming inferred from the DNA. The sample lists 150,000 or so clones; around 80% were seen once.

The receptor was derived from a man aged 40-55 years who had recovered from COVID-19. The chain joins TRBV5-1 to TRBJ2-3; 7 bases map to TRBD2. The material sequenced was PBMCs or T cells enriched from blood (not recorded which). The CDR3 nucleotides are TGCGCCAGCAGCTTCTCGTTATCGGGGGGTAGGGATACGCAGTATTTT. Encoded protein: CASSFSLSGGRDTQYF.